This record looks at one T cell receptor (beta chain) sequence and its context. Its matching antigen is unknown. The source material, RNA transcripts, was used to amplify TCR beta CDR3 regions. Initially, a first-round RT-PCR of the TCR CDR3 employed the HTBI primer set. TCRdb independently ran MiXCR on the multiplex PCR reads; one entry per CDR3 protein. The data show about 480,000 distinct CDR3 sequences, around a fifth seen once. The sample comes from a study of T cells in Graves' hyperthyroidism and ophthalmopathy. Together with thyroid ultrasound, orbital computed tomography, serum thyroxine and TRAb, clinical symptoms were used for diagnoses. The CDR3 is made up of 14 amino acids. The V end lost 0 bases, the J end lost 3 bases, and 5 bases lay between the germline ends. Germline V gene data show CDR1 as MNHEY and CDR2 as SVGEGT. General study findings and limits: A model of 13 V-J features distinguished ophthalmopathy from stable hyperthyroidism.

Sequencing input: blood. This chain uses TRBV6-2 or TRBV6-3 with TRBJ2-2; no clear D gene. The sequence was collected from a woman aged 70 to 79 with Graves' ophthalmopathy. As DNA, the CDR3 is TGTGCCAGCAGTTACTCCAGATACACCGGGGAGCTGTTTTTT. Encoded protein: CASSYSRYTGELFF.